The subject of this entry is one T cell receptor beta chain. Its target is not known. This entry is derived from a study of T cell repertoires in cytomegalovirus infection. Study at large: Public TCR beta signatures were indicative of both CMV infection and a matching HLA type.

TCRdb re-called the reads with MiXCR, one entry per CDR3 protein. The sample records 95,000 to 150,000 distinct CDR3 sequences, more than 25% being singletons. The germline V gene has CDR1 DFQATT and CDR2 SNEGSKA (reference sequence). This CDR3 has 14 residues. V lost 6 bases to trimming and J lost 0 bases, with 15 bases between them. Study-level results: Summed public TCR beta family frequency identified CMV carriers bearing the relevant HLA. CMV-specific TCR beta clonotypes restricted by HLA-C dominated the ex vivo response.

This chain links TRBV20-1 with TRBJ2-7, with D unresolved. This clonotype was obtained from a human donor in good health (CMV status not recorded). Some clones in this sample may be carry-over from other donors' samples. Source: CD8+ T cells from cultured PBMCs, taken from culture after CMV antigen stimulation. The CDR3, as DNA: TGCAGTGCCAACCCCGAAACGGGCTCCTACGAGCAGTACTTC. Its translation: CSANPETGSYEQYF.